Sequencing of this T cell receptor beta chain was carried out in a study of CD8 T cells in ankylosing spondylitis. This clonotype was counted many times. What it binds is not known. General study points: Made up of fewer than ten highly homologous variants, a TCR beta motif appeared characteristic of ankylosing spondylitis blood.

A single record per CDR3 protein comes from TCRdb applying MiXCR to the 5' RACE reads. In the table there are fewer than 550,000 distinct CDR3 sequences, approximately 5.3% of which are singletons. This CDR3 has 12 residues. Germline CDR1 DFQATT, CDR2 SNEGSKA (reference sequence). The V end was cut by 2 bases, the J end by 7 bases, with 11 bases between. The rearrangement links TRBV20-1 to TRBJ1-2; tentative D call: TRBD1 (5 bases). The TCR originated in a male donor with ankylosing spondylitis. The material sequenced was blood, either unsorted or a sorted T cell fraction (not recorded which). The CDR3 bases are TGCAGTGCTAGATGGACTAGGGGTGGCTACACCTTC. Amino acids: CSARWTRGGYTF.